The 5 T cell receptor beta chains listed next were all sequenced from one sample in a study of regulatory T cells in long-lasting Graves disease. Time point denoted: newly diagnosed GD, antithyroid drugs for less than 3 months. Isolated PBMC RNA provided the starting material for the TCR library. Libraries of TCR beta came from iRepertoire HTBI primers plus Arm-PCR of CDR3 regions. TCRdb re-analysed the multiplex PCR reads in MiXCR, keeping a single row per CDR3 protein. The top ten clones hold about a sixth of a sample with approximately 400,000 distinct CDR3 sequences, under 15% of them seen once. The same sample was also used in a study of T cells in Graves' hyperthyroidism and ophthalmopathy.

The material was peripheral blood mononuclear cells (PBMCs), obtained at new diagnosis, from a patient treated with antithyroid drugs. These receptors originate from a woman aged 25 to 39 with Graves disease.

This clonotype was detected many times. The chain has TRBV2 and TRBJ1-1, with TRBD1 as a possible D gene (5 bases). The CDR3 length is 14 residues. V was cut by 1 base and J by 4 bases, with 10 bases left in between. The germline gives CDR1 SNHLY, CDR2 FYNNEI. The CDR3 reads CASSEEGPITEAFF. In DNA form, the CDR3 reads TGTGCCAGCAGTGAAGAGGGACCGATCACTGAAGCTTTCTTT.

The chain uses TRBV27 and TRBJ2-5; D is ambiguous. The CDR3 extends over 15 amino acids. Germline V lookup: CDR1 MNHEY, CDR2 SMNVEV (reference sequence). With 5 bases removed from V and 4 bases from J, the gap between germline ends came to 17 bases. CDR3 sequence: CASSPPGQWGETQYF. Written as DNA, the CDR3 is TGTGCCAGCAGTCCCCCCGGGCAGTGGGGAGAGACCCAGTACTTC.

This clonotype was detected many times. The chain carries TRBV20-1 and TRBJ1-1; 7 nucleotides line up with TRBD1. Germline CDR1 reads DFQATT; CDR2 reads SNEGSKA (reference sequence). V trimming: 2 bases; J trimming: 0 bases; junction bases outside the gene matches: 6. The CDR3 covers 15 residues. CDR3 region: CSARKGQLMNTEAFF. Here the CDR3 DNA reads TGCAGTGCTAGAAAGGGACAGCTTATGAACACTGAAGCTTTCTTT.

This clonotype has just a few counts. This chain connects TRBV20-1 to TRBJ2-4; D is possibly TRBD2 (6 bases). The CDR3 has 13 amino acids. Germline V gene sequence: CDR1 DFQATT, CDR2 SNEGSKA (reference sequence). V lost 0 bases, J lost 6 bases, and 9 bases lay in between. CDR3 in amino acids: CSAREGGGNIQYF. For the CDR3, the DNA is TGCAGTGCTAGAGAGGGAGGCGGAAACATTCAGTACTTC.

This clonotype occurred a few times. The V and J genes are TRBV18 and TRBJ1-2, with TRBD1 as a possible D gene (5 bases). In germline, CDR1 is KGHSH, CDR2 LQKENI. The V end lost 2 bases, the J end lost 4 bases, and 14 bases lay between the germline ends. The CDR3 consists of 15 residues. CDR3: CASSPKSGTVYGYTF. For the CDR3, the DNA is TGTGCCAGCTCACCAAAGTCAGGGACGGTCTATGGCTACACCTTC.